The TCR beta chain under discussion was sequenced for a study of blood T cell repertoires in COVID-19. Study-wide context: The United States, Italy and Spain supplied acute and convalescent COVID-19 samples. PBMCs, B-cell-depleted T cells, or T cells provided the cDNA or gDNA that made up the material.

Authors' methods: Amplifying reference gene primers gave estimates of nucleated cell counts. Sequenced by immunoSEQ multiplex PCR; TCRdb stores in-frame clones only, minus some. V, J and clone size were drawn from that table, and D and trimming were deduced from the DNA. This table holds about 97,000 clones, around 84% found once. This CDR3 has 13 residues. Germline V gene data show CDR1 as MGHDK and CDR2 as SYGVNS. With 5 bases removed from V and 4 bases from J, the gap between germline ends came to 12 bases. The chain joins TRBV25-1 to TRBJ2-7; D possibly corresponds to TRBD1 (5 bases). The receptor comes from a woman in her 70s with active or convalescent COVID-19. The specimen sequenced was peripheral blood. This CDR3 reads CASSLGQLYEQYF. CDR3 nucleotide sequence: TGTGCCAGCAGTTTAGGACAATTATACGAGCAGTACTTC.